The clone carrying this T cell receptor beta chain was detected many times. The record originates from a study of identical twins. TCRdb called the 5' RACE reads again in MiXCR, with one record for every CDR3 protein. The table shows 420,000 or so distinct CDR3 sequences, with approximately 17% occurring only once. Per the germline V gene, CDR1 is MNHEY and CDR2 is SVGAGI. The V segment lost 2 bases and the J segment 5 bases; nucleotides outside the gene matches: 3. This CDR3 comprises 14 residues. The sequence came from a man aged 50-60 years in good health. The chain joins TRBV6-5 to TRBJ2-1; 7 bases are shared with TRBD2. Sequencing was performed on naive T cells sorted from blood. CDR3 residues: CASSYQREDNEQFF. CDR3 nucleotides: TGTGCCAGCAGTTACCAACGGGAGGACAATGAGCAGTTCTTC.